This TCR beta chain was profiled in a study of blood T cell repertoires in COVID-19. Study background: Researchers got acute and convalescent COVID-19 samples from the United States, Italy and Spain. From T cells, B-cell-depleted T cells, or PBMCs came the material, which was cDNA or gDNA.

Per the germline V gene, CDR1 is SEHNR and CDR2 is FQNEAQ (reference sequence). This CDR3 has 15 amino acids. J lost 1 base, V lost 2 bases, and 4 bases had no gene match. As handled by the study authors: Quantification of nucleated cells was approximated via reference gene primer amplification. This table comes from immunoSEQ multiplex PCR, and its TCRdb copy is limited to in-frame clones, with some not included. V, J and clone size are those of that table, while D and trimming were read from the DNA. The repertoire holds about 210,000 clones, about 85% seen once, with about 1.8% in the top ten. Specimen: peripheral blood. The genes are TRBV7-9 and TRBJ1-1; 7 positions match TRBD1. The receptor's source is a man in his 70s with acute or convalescent COVID-19. The CDR3 nucleotides read TGTGCCAGCAGCTTAAGGGGGCTTGCGAACACTGAAGCTTTCTTT. It codes for CASSLRGLANTEAFF.